This T cell receptor (beta chain) was identified in a study of blood T cell repertoires in COVID-19. About the research overall: Samples taken during acute and convalescent COVID-19 were collected in the United States, Italy and Spain. Nucleic acid was either cDNA or gDNA, and it came from T cells, B-cell-depleted T cells, or PBMCs.

As originally analysed: Counts of nucleated cells, estimated from reference gene primer amplification, were obtained. This table comes from immunoSEQ multiplex PCR, and its TCRdb copy is limited to in-frame clones, with some not included. The D gene and trimming were derived from the DNA, and the V and J assignments and clone size from that table. Of a few hundred thousand clones detected, approximately 86% appear once; the ten largest clones hold almost 2%. Sample: peripheral blood. The sequence was collected from a man aged 25 to 45 with active or convalescent COVID-19.

DNA for the CDR3: TGCGCCAGCAGCTTGGTTCAGGGGTCGGATGGCTACACCTTC. Translating it yields CASSLVQGSDGYTF. V gene TRBV5-1 combines with J gene TRBJ1-2; the D gene is possibly TRBD1 (6 bases). This CDR3 has 14 amino acids. The V end was cut by 0 bases, the J end by 6 bases, with 12 bases between. Germline V gene data show CDR1 as SGHRS and CDR2 as YFSETQ.